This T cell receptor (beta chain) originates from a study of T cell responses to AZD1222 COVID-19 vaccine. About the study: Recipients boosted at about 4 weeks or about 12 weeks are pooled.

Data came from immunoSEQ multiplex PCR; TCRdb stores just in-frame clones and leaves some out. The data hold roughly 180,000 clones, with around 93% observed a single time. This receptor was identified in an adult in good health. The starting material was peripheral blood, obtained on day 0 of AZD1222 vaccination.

The CDR3 sequence: CASSSETGWKYF. In DNA form, the CDR3 reads TGTGCCAGCAGCTCGGAAACAGGGTGGAAGTACTTC. The chain recombines TRBV6-6 with TRBJ2-4; tentative D call: TRBD1 (6 bases). Trimming shortened V by 6 bases and J by 14 bases, and 17 bases separated the two germline ends. The CDR3 extends over 12 amino acids. Germline CDR1 MNHNY, CDR2 SVGAGI (reference sequence).